This passage covers 26 T cell receptor beta chains from one sample sequenced in a study of T-cell reconstitution after alpha-beta-depleted transplantation in children. TCRbeta library preparation incorporated unique molecular identifiers. Each CDR3 protein gets one entry after TCRdb re-called the PCR reads with MiXCR. The table includes a few hundred thousand distinct CDR3 sequences, about 9.4% detected once. The sequencing here drew on PBMCs from the stem cell graft donor, taken from the stem cell graft. The source of these receptors is a human donor who donated a stem cell graft to a child with acute lymphoblastic leukemia.

This clonotype was counted ten times or more. The chain is built from TRBV4-3 and TRBJ1-2; perhaps TRBD1 as D (6 bases). Germline assignment: CDR1 LGHNA and CDR2 YSLEER. This CDR3 has 16 residues. V lost 0 bases and J lost 6, with 17 bases in between. CDR3 region: CASSQDWGALGDGYTF. Here the CDR3 DNA reads TGCGCCAGCAGCCAAGATTGGGGGGCGCTGGGGGATGGCTACACCTTC.

This chain connects TRBV4-3 to TRBJ2-3; 11 bases are shared with TRBD2. Germline V gene lookup returns CDR1 LGHNA and CDR2 YSLEER. The V and J ends lost 4 bases and 6 bases, in that order; junction bases with no gene match: 6. The length of the CDR3 is 15 residues. The CDR3 is CASSPGTSGGDTQYF. The CDR3 coding sequence is TGCGCCAGCAGCCCCGGGACTAGCGGTGGGGATACGCAGTATTTT.

This clonotype showed up just a few times. The genes are TRBV20-1 and TRBJ2-7, with D perhaps TRBD2 (6 bases). Trimming stripped 0 bases from V and 1 base from J, with 10 bases between. There are 14 residues in the CDR3. The germline V gene encodes CDR1 DFQATT and CDR2 SNEGSKA (reference sequence). CDR3 in DNA: TGCAGTGCTAGAGATTTTCGGGAGTCCTACGAGCAGTACTTC. Amino acid sequence: CSARDFRESYEQYF.

For the CDR3, the DNA is TGTGCCAGCAGTTTATGGCTAGCGGGGCCTGCTAGCACAGATACGCAGTATTTT. It yields the protein CASSLWLAGPASTDTQYF. The chain is built from TRBV27 and TRBJ2-3; TRBD2 agrees at 9 bases. This CDR3 spans 18 amino acids. Per germline, CDR1 MNHEY and CDR2 SMNVEV (reference sequence). The V segment lost 1 base and the J segment 0 bases; nucleotides outside the gene matches: 8.

The V call is TRBV5-1, the J call TRBJ2-7; 8 nucleotides align to TRBD1. This CDR3 is 16 amino acids long. CDR1 is SGHRS, CDR2 YFSETQ, per germline. V shed 0 bases, J shed 3 bases, and the junction held 8 bases outside the gene matches. CDR3 sequence (DNA): TGCGCCAGCAGCTTGGGAGACAGGGGAGTTGGCTACGAGCAGTACTTC. It yields the protein CASSLGDRGVGYEQYF.

The chain recombines TRBV5-1 with TRBJ2-1, with TRBD1 matching over 8 bases. CDR1 is SGHRS, CDR2 YFSETQ, per germline. CDR3 length equals 13 residues. The ends lost 3 bases at V and 8 bases at J; junction bases unmatched: 4. CDR3: CASSSQGADEQFF. The CDR3 nucleotides read TGCGCCAGCAGCTCCCAGGGGGCAGATGAGCAGTTCTTC.

The rearrangement uses TRBV6-5 and TRBJ2-1; 9 bases are shared with TRBD2. Losses at the gene ends were 2 bases for V and 9 bases for J; bases not matched to a gene: 8. Germline V gene sequence: CDR1 MNHEY, CDR2 SVGAGI. The length of the CDR3 is 15 residues. Here the CDR3 reads CASSYGGGRASEQFF. The CDR3 region has the DNA TGTGCCAGCAGTTACGGTGGCGGGAGGGCCAGTGAGCAGTTCTTC.

This clonotype was counted a few times. The rearrangement links TRBV7-9 to TRBJ2-7; 9 positions agree with TRBD2. Germline CDR1 SEHNR, CDR2 FQNEAQ (reference sequence). The CDR3 spans 15 residues. The V and J ends lost 5 bases and 9 bases, in that order; junction bases with no gene match: 14. The CDR3 DNA reads TGTGCCAGCAGCCTGCGGGGGGGCCAAACGAGCGGGCAGTACTTC. Its translation: CASSLRGGQTSGQYF.

The chain has TRBV2 and TRBJ2-1; no clear D. Germline V CDR1 and CDR2: SNHLY, FYNNEI. The CDR3 loop spans 14 amino acids. V was shortened by 6 bases and J by 5 bases, with 14 bases between the two germline ends. The CDR3 nucleotides are TGTGCCAGCAGCCGCAGGTATATCGACAATGAGCAGTTCTTC. It yields the protein CASSRRYIDNEQFF.

There are a few counts of this clonotype. J is TRBJ2-7 and V is TRBV6-1; 11 bases are shared with TRBD2. This CDR3 region has 14 residues. Germline trimming cut 6 bases from V and 6 bases from J; bases unmatched to any gene: 7. Germline V gene sequence: CDR1 MNHNS, CDR2 SASEGT. Written as DNA, the CDR3 is TGTGCCAGCAGGGGGGATAGCGGGAGGGCCGAGCAGTACTTC. It translates to CASRGDSGRAEQYF.

This clonotype showed up many times. The J gene is TRBJ1-2, the V gene TRBV4-1; 7 bases are shared with TRBD1. The CDR3 consists of 15 residues. The germline gives CDR1 MGHRA, CDR2 YSYEKL. J was trimmed by 2 bases and V by 0 bases; bases with no gene match: 3. The DNA for the CDR3 is TGCGCCAGCAGCCAAGATATGGGACAGAACTATGGCTACACCTTC. This encodes CASSQDMGQNYGYTF.

Only a few counts were recorded for this clonotype. The chain couples TRBV5-6 to TRBJ2-2; D is ambiguous. The CDR3 runs 16 residues. V dropped 1 base and J dropped 3 bases, with 13 bases sitting between them. The V gene's germline CDR1 is SGHDT and CDR2 YYEEEE. Here the CDR3 DNA reads TGTGCCAGCAGCTTGTGGATTTCGGCCCACACCGGGGAGCTGTTTTTT. The encoded protein is CASSLWISAHTGELFF.

This clonotype occurred many times. The CDR3 region is CASSPLAGGPYNEQFF. In nucleotides, the CDR3 is TGCGCCAGCAGCCCATTAGCGGGAGGGCCCTACAATGAGCAGTTCTTC. The chain recombines TRBV5-1 with TRBJ2-1; 11 bases line up with TRBD2. Germline V gene sequence: CDR1 SGHRS, CDR2 YFSETQ. There are 16 residues in the CDR3. V was clipped by 4 bases and J by 2 bases; unmatched bases: 5.

The chain is built from TRBV11-2 and TRBJ2-2; 8 nucleotides line up with TRBD2. The CDR3 has 14 residues. Germline lookup yields CDR1 SGHAT and CDR2 FQNNGV. J gave up 6 bases and V 8 bases, and 8 bases lay outside the gene matches. In DNA form, the CDR3 reads TGTGCCAGCGAAGCGGGAGTTTCTTCCGGGGAGCTGTTTTTT. Its translation: CASEAGVSSGELFF.

There are a few counts of this clonotype. Written as DNA, the CDR3 is TGTGCCACCAGTCTGCGTCGAGGGCAGGCTGAGCAGTTCTTC. Protein product: CATSLRRGQAEQFF. This chain connects TRBV15 to TRBJ2-1; TRBD2 might be the D (5 bases). The CDR3 has 14 amino acids. V dropped 6 bases and J dropped 9 bases, with 18 bases sitting between them. Germline loops: CDR1 LNHNV, CDR2 YYDKDF (reference sequence).

The V and J genes are TRBV7-9 and TRBJ1-2; 7 bases map to TRBD1. V trimming: 7 bases; J trimming: 4 bases; junction bases outside the gene matches: 18. Germline V CDR1 and CDR2: SEHNR, FQNEAQ (reference sequence). The CDR3 covers 17 residues. The CDR3 loop reads CASTQSDWTGGFYGYTF. The CDR3, as DNA: TGTGCCAGCACCCAGTCGGACTGGACAGGAGGATTCTATGGCTACACCTTC.

The CDR3 is CSARPFPGQGVSGANVLTF. The CDR3 bases are TGCAGTGCTAGACCCTTCCCGGGACAGGGGGTCTCTGGGGCCAACGTCCTGACTTTC. This chain links TRBV20-1 with TRBJ2-6; 11 positions match TRBD1. The germline CDR1 and CDR2 sequences are DFQATT and SNEGSKA (reference sequence). This CDR3 comprises 19 residues. With 2 bases clipped from V and 0 bases from J, the junction kept 9 bases outside the gene matches.

The CDR3 sequence is CATAGASYEQYF. CDR3 nucleotide sequence: TGTGCCACCGCAGGGGCCTCCTACGAGCAGTACTTC. This chain joins TRBV15 and TRBJ2-7; TRBD1 is a possible D gene (6 bases). V lost 8 bases, J lost 0 bases, and 8 bases lay in between. CDR1 is LNHNV, CDR2 YYDKDF, per germline (reference sequence). There are 12 residues in the CDR3.

The rearrangement links TRBV15 to TRBJ2-3; TRBD1 agrees at 12 bases. V lost 6 bases, J lost 2 bases, and 3 bases stayed unmatched. Germline V gene sequence: CDR1 LNHNV, CDR2 YYDKDF (reference sequence). The CDR3 totals 15 residues. CDR3 DNA sequence: TGTGCCACCAGTAGGGACAGGGGGCCCACAGATACGCAGTATTTT. Translation: CATSRDRGPTDTQYF.

The chain links TRBV7-9 to TRBJ1-1, with 7 bases fitting TRBD1. The V gene end was trimmed by 5 bases and the J gene end by 4 bases; junction bases not matched to a gene: 13. Germline V CDR1 and CDR2: SEHNR, FQNEAQ (reference sequence). The CDR3 extends over 16 amino acids. CDR3 in amino acids: CASSPRGDRGTTEAFF. The CDR3 nucleotides are TGTGCCAGCAGCCCAAGAGGGGACAGAGGGACCACTGAAGCTTTCTTT.

The J gene is TRBJ2-3, the V gene TRBV5-1; 8 positions match TRBD1. The V and J ends lost 3 bases and 3 bases, in that order; junction bases with no gene match: 9. The CDR3 loop spans 16 amino acids. The germline gives CDR1 SGHRS, CDR2 YFSETQ. CDR3 sequence reads: CASSSRGRVGTDTQYF. The CDR3 DNA reads as TGCGCCAGCAGCTCCAGGGGGCGAGTGGGTACAGATACGCAGTATTTT.

This clonotype was counted at least ten times. This chain uses TRBV4-1 with TRBJ2-2, with D unresolved. Germline V gene sequence: CDR1 MGHRA, CDR2 YSYEKL. The CDR3 consists of 18 residues. Trimming stripped 1 base from V and 1 base from J, with 16 bases between. In DNA, the CDR3 is TGCGCCAGCAGCCAAGGAGCGTTGAGAGCAAAGAACACCGGGGAGCTGTTTTTT. This codes for CASSQGALRAKNTGELFF.

This sequence joins TRBV6-1 and TRBJ2-2; D is ambiguous. This CDR3 is built from 15 residues. Germline V gene data show CDR1 as MNHNS and CDR2 as SASEGT. Trimming left V 0 bases short and J 7 bases short, with 12 bases between. Written as DNA, the CDR3 is TGTGCCAGCAGTGAAGCGCCGTACAAAGGCGGGGAGCTGTTTTTT. This gives the protein CASSEAPYKGGELFF.

The rearrangement links TRBV7-8 to TRBJ2-1; 10 bases are shared with TRBD2. V was pared by 5 bases and J by 3 bases, with 7 bases of the junction left unmatched. The germline V gene encodes CDR1 SGHVS and CDR2 FQNEAQ. The CDR3 length is 16 residues. The CDR3 coding sequence is TGTGCCAGCAGCCCCTACCGACTAGCGGGCTACAATGAGCAGTTCTTC. The encoded protein is CASSPYRLAGYNEQFF.

This chain connects TRBV7-2 to TRBJ2-7; 12 positions agree with TRBD2. Looked up from germline, CDR1 is SGHTA and CDR2 is FQGNSA. The CDR3 runs 15 residues. The junction had 4 bases not matched to a gene; V was cut back by 2 bases and J by 5 bases. This chain's CDR3 is CASSLLAGGLHEQYF. As DNA, the CDR3 is TGTGCCAGCAGCTTACTAGCGGGAGGGCTCCACGAGCAGTACTTC.

This clonotype occurred many times. As DNA, the CDR3 is TGTGCCATCAATGCCGGGGTCCACAATGAGCAGTTCTTC. Translating it yields CAINAGVHNEQFF. This chain joins TRBV10-3 and TRBJ2-1; perhaps TRBD2 as D (5 bases). Trimming took off 7 bases at V and 5 bases at J, with 12 bases between the two ends. CDR1 is ENHRY and CDR2 is SYGVKD in the germline V gene. The CDR3 totals 13 residues.